This TCR beta chain was sequenced in a study of T cell responses to AZD1222 COVID-19 vaccine. The data were produced by immunoSEQ multiplex PCR, yet TCRdb's version contains in-frame clones alone and is incomplete. The sample shows over 120,000 clones, roughly nine tenths of them seen only once. Turning to this clone: Its antigen remains unidentified.

This CDR3 comprises 12 residues. From germline, CDR1 is SGHRS and CDR2 YFSETQ. Trimming took off 4 bases at V and 9 bases at J, with 13 bases between the two ends. Broader study findings: Elevations in Spike-specific TCR breadth and depth followed administration of two AZD1222 doses. Sampling that yielded the repertoires occurred only after the peak T cell response. Dominant at 160-218 and 743-854, vaccine-associated CD4 TCRs also spanned spike.

V and J are TRBV5-1 and TRBJ1-1, with a possible D match to TRBD1 (6 bases). The sequence derives from an adult in good health. The sample consisted of peripheral blood, taken on day 0 of AZD1222 vaccination. CDR3 region: CASSPTGNQAFF. CDR3 nucleotides: TGCGCCAGCAGCCCAACAGGGAACCAAGCTTTCTTT.